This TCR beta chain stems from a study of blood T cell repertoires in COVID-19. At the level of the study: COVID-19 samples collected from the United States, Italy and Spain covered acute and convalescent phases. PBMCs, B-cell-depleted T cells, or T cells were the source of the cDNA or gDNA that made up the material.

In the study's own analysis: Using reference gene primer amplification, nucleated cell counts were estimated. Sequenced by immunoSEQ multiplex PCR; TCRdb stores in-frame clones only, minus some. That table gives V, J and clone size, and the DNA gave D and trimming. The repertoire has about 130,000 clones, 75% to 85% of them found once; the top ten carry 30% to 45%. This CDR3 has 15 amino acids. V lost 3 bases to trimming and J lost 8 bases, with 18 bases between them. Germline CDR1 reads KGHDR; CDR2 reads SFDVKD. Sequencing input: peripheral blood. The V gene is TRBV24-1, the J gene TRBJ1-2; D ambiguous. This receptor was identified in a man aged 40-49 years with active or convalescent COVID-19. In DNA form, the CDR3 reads TGTGCCACCAGTGATCCCGGACTCGCCCCGGGAGGCTACACCTTC. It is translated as CATSDPGLAPGGYTF.